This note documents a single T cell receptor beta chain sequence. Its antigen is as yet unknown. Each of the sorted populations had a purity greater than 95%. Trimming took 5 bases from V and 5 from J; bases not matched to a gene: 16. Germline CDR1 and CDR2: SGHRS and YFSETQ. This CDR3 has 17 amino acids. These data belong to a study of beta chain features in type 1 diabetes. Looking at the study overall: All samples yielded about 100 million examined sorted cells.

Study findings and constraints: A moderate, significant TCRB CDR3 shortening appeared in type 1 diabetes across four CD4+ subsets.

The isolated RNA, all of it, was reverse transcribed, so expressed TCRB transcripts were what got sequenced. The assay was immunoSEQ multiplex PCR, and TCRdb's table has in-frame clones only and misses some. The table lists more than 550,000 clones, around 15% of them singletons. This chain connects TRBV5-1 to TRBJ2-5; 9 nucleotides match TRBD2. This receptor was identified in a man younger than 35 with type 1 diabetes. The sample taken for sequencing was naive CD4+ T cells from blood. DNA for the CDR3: TGCGCCAGCAGGCTAGGAGGTAGCGGGAGAGAAGGGGAGACCCAGTACTTC. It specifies CASRLGGSGREGETQYF.